This TCR beta chain originates from a study of Graves' ophthalmopathy and Graves' hyperthyroidism. Presentation of ophthalmopathy in the donors involved moderate-to-severe activity, CAS ≥3, NOSPECS ≥4 and a duration under 3 months. Amplification of TCR beta CDR3 regions used RNA transcripts. The library came from an HTBI-primed first-round RT-PCR and a second-round multiplex PCR. One entry per CDR3 protein, called by TCRdb with MiXCR from the multiplex PCR reads. The table includes 650,000 to 900,000 distinct CDR3 sequences, roughly 41% detected once. The CDR3 consists of 14 residues. Trimming took 0 bases from V and 6 from J, leaving 12 bases between them. The germline CDR1 and CDR2 sequences are WNHNN and SYGVQD (reference sequence).

The TCR was taken from an adult man with Graves' ophthalmopathy. The specimen sequenced was peripheral blood. The V gene is TRBV10-1, the J gene TRBJ2-7, with D possibly TRBD1 on 5 matching bases. CDR3 sequence reads: CASSESVGQFEQYF. The DNA for the CDR3 is TGCGCCAGCAGTGAGTCGGTGGGGCAGTTCGAGCAGTACTTC.